Below are 29 T cell receptor beta chains sequenced from a single sample in a study of cytomegalovirus exposure and HLA in healthy donors. Measured with immunoSEQ multiplex PCR; TCRdb has only the in-frame clones, and not every one. The repertoire holds 190,000 or so clones, with roughly 80% as singletons. Sequences were obtained from PBMCs. The receptor set was obtained from a woman aged 18-30 years in good health and CMV-seropositive.

This sequence joins TRBV7-8 and TRBJ2-1; D unresolved. This CDR3 comprises 15 residues. Germline CDR1 is SGHVS and CDR2 is FQNEAQ. V gave up 5 bases and J gave up 2 bases, with 13 bases separating them. In DNA, the CDR3 is TGTGCCAGCAGCCCCGGTCGGCTAGCCTACAATGAGCAGTTCTTC. It codes for CASSPGRLAYNEQFF.

The J gene is TRBJ2-5, the V gene TRBV9; a weak D match, TRBD1 (6 bases). The CDR3 consists of 15 residues. Germline V gives CDR1 SGDLS, CDR2 YYNGEE. V gave up 1 base and J gave up 5 bases, with 15 bases separating them. CDR3 in DNA: TGTGCCAGCAGCGTATTGGGGGCGGCCGCGGAGACCCAGTACTTC. Its protein is CASSVLGAAAETQYF.

This clone was detected once. The CDR3 loop is CASSSDSGELFF. CDR3 sequence (DNA): TGTGCCAGCAGCTCGGACTCCGGGGAGCTGTTTTTT. The chain uses TRBV7-9 and TRBJ2-2; D is possibly TRBD2 (5 bases). Germline CDR1 SEHNR, CDR2 FQNEAQ (reference sequence). The CDR3 spans 12 residues. The V end was cut by 4 bases, the J end by 6 bases, with 6 bases between.

The rearrangement uses TRBV6-5 and TRBJ2-5; 7 bases align to TRBD1. This CDR3 is 16 amino acids long. V gave up 0 bases and J gave up 5 bases; unmatched junction bases: 9. Germline V gene sequence: CDR1 MNHEY, CDR2 SVGAGI. DNA for the CDR3: TGTGCCAGCAGTTACTCGTCTCTAGGGGGCCGCGAGACCCAGTACTTC. Amino acid sequence: CASSYSSLGGRETQYF.

This rearrangement joins TRBV6-8 to TRBJ1-4, with D uncertain. V was pared by 2 bases and J by 7 bases, with 17 bases between. The germline V gene has CDR1 MNHGY and CDR2 SAAAGT. The CDR3 totals 16 residues. The CDR3 DNA is TGTGCCAGCAGTTACCCTCCTTCCGGGTTGGGTGAAAAACTGTTTTTT. Its translation is CASSYPPSGLGEKLFF.

This clone appeared a single time. This chain joins TRBV7-2 and TRBJ1-1; maybe TRBD1 (5 bases). With 2 bases removed from V and 5 bases from J, the gap between germline ends came to 15 bases. Germline CDR1 SGHTA, CDR2 FQGNSA. The CDR3 consists of 15 residues. The CDR3 loop reads CASSLSSVGATEAFF. CDR3 DNA: TGTGCCAGCAGCTTATCTAGCGTCGGGGCTACTGAAGCTTTCTTT.

The chain has TRBV5-1 and TRBJ2-5; the match to TRBD2 covers 12 bases. The trim removed 7 bases at V and 4 bases at J, leaving 5 bases unmatched. Looked up from germline, CDR1 is SGHRS and CDR2 is YFSETQ. This CDR3 region has 14 residues. The CDR3 bases are TGCGCCAGCTCTAGCGGGGGGGCCGTAGAGACCCAGTACTTC. The encoded protein is CASSSGGAVETQYF.

The chain couples TRBV21-1 to TRBJ2-7; TRBD2, the table's D call, was not compared with the DNA. TRBV21-1 is a recognized pseudogene. CDR3 length: 14 amino acids. CDR3 sequence: CASSPQRVAYEQYF. The CDR3 DNA reads TGTGCCAGCAGCCCACAGCGGGTGGCCTACGAGCAGTACTTC.

The chain has TRBV7-6 and TRBJ1-1; 11 bases are a match to TRBD1. Germline lookup yields CDR1 SGHVS and CDR2 FNYEAQ. The junction had 8 bases not matched to a gene; V was cut back by 5 bases and J by 0 bases. CDR3 size: 17 residues. The CDR3 DNA reads TGTGCCAGCAGCGGCAGGGACAGGGGGAACATGAACACTGAAGCTTTCTTT. Translated, it gives CASSGRDRGNMNTEAFF.

The CDR3, as DNA: TGCGCCAGCAGCCTACGTCGTACAGGAGAGAACACTGAAGCTTTCTTT. This gives the protein CASSLRRTGENTEAFF. J is TRBJ1-1 and V is TRBV5-1; weak D call: TRBD1 (5 bases). Trimming removed 4 bases from V and 1 base from J, with 17 bases in between. The length of the CDR3 is 16 residues. Germline lookup yields CDR1 SGHRS and CDR2 YFSETQ.

The chain combines TRBV19 with TRBJ1-2, with TRBD1 identical over 8 bases. The germline V gene has CDR1 LNHDA and CDR2 SQIVND (reference sequence). V dropped 7 bases and J dropped 4; count of bases not matched to a gene: 8. This CDR3 is 14 amino acids long. CDR3: CASTGLDRGYGYTF. CDR3 nucleotides: TGTGCCAGTACCGGCCTTGACAGGGGCTATGGCTACACCTTC.

V gene TRBV4-2 combines with J gene TRBJ2-7; maybe TRBD2 (6 bases). In germline, CDR1 is LGHNA, CDR2 YNFKEQ. V dropped 0 bases and J dropped 3 bases, with 15 bases sitting between them. This CDR3 is built from 16 residues. The CDR3 loop reads CASSQEVTGLLYEQYF. CDR3 nucleotide sequence: TGTGCCAGCAGCCAAGAGGTAACGGGACTGCTCTACGAGCAGTACTTC.

The chain links TRBV2 to TRBJ2-3, with D unclear. CDR1 SNHLY and CDR2 FYNNEI come from the germline V gene. V was pared by 4 bases and J by 2 bases, with 10 bases between. The CDR3 contains 14 residues. The DNA for the CDR3 is TGTGCCAGCAGTGCGTTGAGATCCACAGATACGCAGTATTTT. It specifies CASSALRSTDTQYF.

The rearrangement links TRBV2 to TRBJ2-3; 8 positions match TRBD2. Germline values: CDR1 SNHLY, CDR2 FYNNEI. The CDR3 consists of 14 residues. Trimming cost V 6 bases and J 3 bases; bases outside gene matches: 5. The DNA for the CDR3 is TGTGCCAGCAGGCGGGGGGACTCAACAGATACGCAGTATTTT. Protein product: CASRRGDSTDTQYF.

The genes are TRBV5-1 and TRBJ2-7; 11 bases align to TRBD2. Germline assignment: CDR1 SGHRS and CDR2 YFSETQ. V lost 5 bases and J lost 7; bases outside the gene matches: 17. The CDR3 has 17 residues. The CDR3 region is CASSRGRGTSGAREQYF. The CDR3 nucleotides read TGCGCCAGCAGTAGGGGACGAGGGACTAGCGGCGCGCGGGAGCAGTACTTC.

The chain recombines TRBV5-6 with TRBJ2-3; D gene unclear. This CDR3 comprises 14 residues. V was clipped by 0 bases and J by 1 base, with 6 bases between them. Germline V gene data show CDR1 as SGHDT and CDR2 as YYEEEE. The CDR3 bases are TGTGCCAGCAGCTTGGAGTCGGGCACAGATACGCAGTATTTT. It translates to CASSLESGTDTQYF.

The chain links TRBV5-1 to TRBJ2-3; the match to TRBD1 covers 7 bases. Looked up from germline, CDR1 is SGHRS and CDR2 is YFSETQ. V trimming: 0 bases; J trimming: 2 bases; junction bases outside the gene matches: 9. CDR3 length: 17 residues. CDR3 sequence: CASSLGRAGGTTDTQYF. The CDR3 bases are TGCGCCAGCAGCTTGGGTAGGGCAGGGGGTACCACAGATACGCAGTATTTT.

The V gene is TRBV7-6, the J gene TRBJ2-1; 7 nucleotides line up with TRBD2. Germline V gene data show CDR1 as SGHVS and CDR2 as FNYEAQ. Germline trimming cut 8 bases from V and 1 base from J; bases unmatched to any gene: 8. The CDR3 contains 15 residues. The CDR3 sequence: CASGGVGLSYNEQFF. In nucleotides, the CDR3 is TGTGCCAGCGGGGGGGTCGGCTTATCCTACAATGAGCAGTTCTTC.

The rearrangement joins TRBV6-6 to TRBJ1-5, with D unclear. V lost 2 bases to trimming and J lost 1 base, with 12 bases between them. The CDR3 spans 16 residues. Per germline, CDR1 MNHNY and CDR2 SVGAGI (reference sequence). CDR3 region: CASSYDLTGSNQPQHF. CDR3 DNA sequence: TGTGCCAGCAGTTACGACCTGACTGGGAGCAATCAGCCCCAGCATTTT.

The gene calls are TRBV7-9 and TRBJ2-5; D is undetermined. Germline CDR1 is SEHNR and CDR2 is FQNEAQ (reference sequence). The ends were cut back, 1 base at V and 5 bases at J, with 8 bases in the middle. The CDR3 runs to 13 residues. The CDR3 DNA sequence: TGTGCCAGCAGCTTAGACCTTCGGGAGACCCAGTACTTC. Protein sequence: CASSLDLRETQYF.

This chain uses TRBV4-2 with TRBJ2-7, with 7 bases matching TRBD2. V was pared by 4 bases and J by 2 bases, with 11 bases of the junction left unmatched. Germline V gene data show CDR1 as LGHNA and CDR2 as YNFKEQ. The CDR3 is 16 residues long. The CDR3 sequence: CASSPTLGGGTYEQYF. DNA for the CDR3: TGTGCCAGCAGCCCCACCCTCGGGGGAGGGACCTACGAGCAGTACTTC.

The gene calls are TRBV9 and TRBJ1-5; no clear D. V was clipped by 0 bases and J by 5 bases, with 6 bases between them. The CDR3 is 13 residues long. Germline assignment: CDR1 SGDLS and CDR2 YYNGEE. CDR3 in amino acids: CASSVAVDQPQHF. DNA of the CDR3: TGTGCCAGCAGCGTAGCGGTAGATCAGCCCCAGCATTTT.

The V call is TRBV11-2, the J call TRBJ2-1; 12 positions match TRBD2. Germline loops: CDR1 SGHAT, CDR2 FQNNGV. The length of the CDR3 is 18 residues. The J segment lost 1 base and the V segment lost 4 bases, leaving 8 bases of the junction unmatched. The CDR3 DNA sequence: TGTGCCAGCAGCTGGCAGACTAGCGGGGGCTTTTCCTACAATGAGCAGTTCTTC. Translation gives CASSWQTSGGFSYNEQFF.

The rearrangement uses TRBV6-5 and TRBJ2-7, with 7 bases that match TRBD2. This CDR3 is 14 amino acids long. V shed 6 bases, J shed 2 bases, and the junction held 7 bases outside the gene matches. Germline CDR1 and CDR2: MNHEY and SVGAGI. CDR3 amino acids: CASRPLADTYEQYF. Here the CDR3 DNA reads TGTGCCAGCAGGCCCCTAGCGGACACCTACGAGCAGTACTTC.

The chain employs TRBV19 and TRBJ1-5; TRBD1 agrees at 7 bases. Germline CDR1 and CDR2: LNHDA and SQIVND (reference sequence). The CDR3 spans 15 residues. J gave up 6 bases and V 1 base, and 6 bases lay outside the gene matches. CDR3: CASSIGKGAGQPQHF. The CDR3 DNA is TGTGCCAGTAGTATAGGGAAGGGGGCGGGTCAGCCCCAGCATTTT. Full variable domain (rest looked up from reference TRBV19 and TRBJ1-5): DGGITQSPKYLFRKEGQNVTLSCEQNLNHDAMYWYRQDPGQGLRLIYYSQIVNDFQKGDIAEGYSVSREKKESFPLTVTSAQKNPTAFYLCASSIGKGAGQPQHFGDGTRLSIL.

This chain uses TRBV4-1 with TRBJ1-3; no reliable D call. Germline assignment: CDR1 MGHRA and CDR2 YSYEKL. The V end lost 1 base, the J end lost 4 bases, and 14 bases lay between the germline ends. This CDR3 region has 16 residues. CDR3 region: CASSQGQGRSGNTIYF. CDR3 nucleotide sequence: TGCGCCAGCAGCCAAGGACAAGGGAGGTCAGGAAACACCATATATTTT.

Notes on this clone: Other DNA sequences of this sample code for an identical CDR3. The chain uses TRBV2 and TRBJ1-1; D remains ambiguous. The length of the CDR3 is 10 residues. Germline CDR1 is SNHLY and CDR2 is FYNNEI. V lost 4 bases to trimming and J lost 8 bases, with 5 bases between them. In nucleotides, the CDR3 is TGTGCCAGCAGTGGGAGGGAAGCTTTCTTT. Amino acids: CASSGREAFF.

The V gene is TRBV23-1, the J gene TRBJ1-4; no definite D call. TRBV23-1 is known as an ORF, though its function is uncertain. This CDR3 region has 16 residues. Trimming pared 3 bases from V and 0 bases from J, leaving 11 bases between. The CDR3 sequence: CASSQANSATNEKLFF. Written as DNA, the CDR3 is TGCGCCAGCAGTCAGGCTAACAGTGCAACTAATGAAAAACTGTTTTTT.

This clone was found once. This rearrangement joins TRBV7-6 to TRBJ2-1; TRBD2 matches at 12 bases. This CDR3 is 16 amino acids long. Germline values: CDR1 SGHVS, CDR2 FNYEAQ. The V segment lost 5 bases and the J segment 5 bases; nucleotides outside the gene matches: 7. As DNA, the CDR3 is TGTGCCAGCAGCACGGCTCGGACTAGCGGGAACAATGAGCAGTTCTTC. Protein: CASSTARTSGNNEQFF.